The entry that follows covers one T cell receptor (beta chain) sequence. The data derive from a study of blood T cell repertoires in COVID-19. Study-wide background: Acute and convalescent COVID-19 samples came from the United States, Italy and Spain. Sample material is recorded as cDNA or gDNA derived from T cells, B-cell-depleted T cells, or PBMCs.

Germline V gene data show CDR1 as LNHDA and CDR2 as SQIVND (reference sequence). CDR3 length: 16 amino acids. Trimming stripped 1 base from V and 1 base from J, with 13 bases between. In the original processing: Reference gene primer amplification yielded estimated nucleated cell counts. Clones were read by immunoSEQ multiplex PCR, and TCRdb kept only the in-frame ones, dropping some. Clonal size and the V and J genes are those of that table, whereas D and trimming came from the DNA. The sample lists a few hundred thousand clones; roughly 87% were seen once. Sequencing used peripheral blood. The receptor comes from a man younger than 35 with active or convalescent COVID-19. V gene TRBV19 combines with J gene TRBJ1-2, with unresolved D. Here the CDR3 DNA reads TGTGCCAGTAGTATAGCCCATGCCGGGAATAACTATGGCTACACCTTC. Protein product: CASSIAHAGNNYGYTF.